A single sample is the source of the 31 T cell receptor beta chains below, sequenced in a study of blood T cell repertoires in COVID-19. TCRdb keeps only in-frame clones here, not all; method: immunoSEQ multiplex PCR. In the table there are around 120,000 clones, 90% of which are singletons. Specimen: peripheral blood. These receptors came from an older woman with COVID-19, enrolled during active disease.

The V and J genes are TRBV6-6 and TRBJ1-2, with D possibly matching TRBD1 (5 bases). The length of the CDR3 is 17 residues. Germline V gene sequence: CDR1 MNHNY, CDR2 SVGAGI (reference sequence). The V gene lost 6 bases and the J gene lost 5 bases, with 25 bases spanning the gap. The CDR3 here is CASSRDQTAVGGYGYTF. Written as DNA, the CDR3 is TGTGCCAGCAGCCGAGACCAGACGGCGGTTGGGGGGTATGGCTACACCTTC.

This chain links TRBV7-2 with TRBJ2-2, with TRBD1 matching over 7 bases. CDR1 and CDR2 from the germline V gene are SGHTA and FQGNSA. V lost 2 bases, J lost 5 bases, and 5 bases stayed unmatched. The CDR3 consists of 15 residues. CDR3 sequence (DNA): TGTGCCAGCAGCTTAACAGGGGCCGGGACCGGGGAGCTGTTTTTT. This sequence encodes CASSLTGAGTGELFF.

The chain links TRBV7-9 to TRBJ2-2, with 9 bases matching TRBD1. Germline trimming cut 4 bases from V and 5 bases from J; bases unmatched to any gene: 5. Germline values: CDR1 SEHNR, CDR2 FQNEAQ (reference sequence). The CDR3 sequence is 15 residues long. The CDR3 spells CASSSLQGATGELFF. The DNA for the CDR3 is TGTGCCAGCAGCTCCCTACAGGGGGCGACCGGGGAGCTGTTTTTT.

CDR3 DNA sequence: TGTGCCAGCAGTCTCGGGACAGGGATGTACTTC. Its protein is CASSLGTGMYF. This sequence joins TRBV27 and TRBJ2-7; 9 positions agree with TRBD1. The junction had 5 bases not matched to a gene; V was cut back by 5 bases and J by 12 bases. This CDR3 is built from 11 residues. Germline V gives CDR1 MNHEY, CDR2 SMNVEV (reference sequence).

This rearrangement joins TRBV12-5 to TRBJ2-3; the match to TRBD2 covers 9 bases. From germline, CDR1 is LGHNT and CDR2 FRNRAP. V lost 0 bases, J lost 0 bases, and 4 bases stayed unmatched. The CDR3 runs 17 residues. CDR3 in amino acids: CASGLVPTSGSTDTQYF. CDR3 DNA: TGTGCTAGTGGTTTGGTCCCTACTAGCGGGAGCACAGATACGCAGTATTTT. Variable domain in full (rest from reference TRBV12-5 and TRBJ2-3): DARVTQTPRHKVTEMGQEVTMRCQPILGHNTVFWYRQTMMQGLELLAYFRNRAPLDDSGMPKDRFSAEMPDATLATLKIQPSEPRDSAVYFCASGLVPTSGSTDTQYFGPGTRLTVL.

In its sample, this clone was seen once. This chain connects TRBV14 to TRBJ2-1; TRBD2 matches 7 bases. V lost 2 bases, J lost 4 bases, and 11 bases stayed unmatched. The CDR3 is made up of 17 amino acids. The germline CDR1 and CDR2 sequences are SGHDN and FVKESK. The CDR3 here is CASSQFGGRVGYNEQFF. In nucleotides, the CDR3 is TGTGCCAGCAGCCAATTCGGAGGGAGGGTCGGGTACAATGAGCAGTTCTTC.

As to this clone: The junction and the germline gene differ at one end; a read error may be behind it. The V and J genes are TRBV12-5 and TRBJ2-1, with 7 bases fitting TRBD2. Looked up from germline, CDR1 is LGHNT and CDR2 is FRNRAP. This CDR3 is 17 amino acids long. The CDR3 sequence is CASGPGREVGPYTEQFF. The CDR3 DNA sequence: TGTGCTAGTGGCCCGGGTCGGGAGGTAGGCCCGTACACTGAGCAGTTCTTC.

This sequence joins TRBV5-1 and TRBJ2-5, with 8 bases matching TRBD2. Germline V CDR1 and CDR2: SGHRS, YFSETQ. The CDR3 sequence is 15 residues long. With 4 bases clipped from V and 4 bases from J, the junction kept 9 bases outside the gene matches. CDR3 coding DNA: TGCGCCAGCAGCCTTTACGGGGGGGCCCGAGAGACCCAGTACTTC. Its translation is CASSLYGGARETQYF.

The chain couples TRBV3-1 (or the pseudogene TRBV3-2) to TRBJ1-1; TRBD1 is a possible D gene (6 bases). V lost 7 bases to trimming and J lost 5 bases, with 14 bases between them. The CDR3 contains 13 residues. From germline, CDR1 is LGHDT and CDR2 YNNKEL (reference sequence). CDR3 DNA: TGTGCCAGCAATGAAGGGGGGGTGACTGAAGCTTTCTTT. This encodes CASNEGGVTEAFF.

The V gene is TRBV27, the J gene TRBJ1-3; maybe TRBD1 (5 bases). Trimming removed 3 bases from V and 0 bases from J, with 6 bases in between. Germline values: CDR1 MNHEY, CDR2 SMNVEV (reference sequence). The CDR3 has 14 residues. The CDR3 protein is CASSFGGSGNTIYF. The CDR3, as DNA: TGTGCCAGCAGTTTCGGGGGCTCTGGAAACACCATATATTTT.

V gene TRBV18 combines with J gene TRBJ2-3, with 7 nucleotides matching TRBD1. The trim removed 5 bases at V and 4 bases at J, leaving 9 bases unmatched. CDR3 length: 15 amino acids. The germline V gene has CDR1 KGHSH and CDR2 LQKENI. CDR3 protein: CASSANRGRADTQYF. The CDR3 DNA sequence: TGTGCCAGCTCAGCGAACAGGGGCAGGGCAGATACGCAGTATTTT.

V gene TRBV2 combines with J gene TRBJ2-3; 11 bases are a match to TRBD2. V dropped 9 bases and J dropped 4; count of bases not matched to a gene: 3. CDR3 size: 13 residues. In germline, CDR1 is SNHLY, CDR2 FYNNEI. For the CDR3, the DNA is TGTGCCAGTAGCGGGGGGGCGGCAGATACGCAGTATTTT. Translating gives CASSGGAADTQYF.

The rearrangement joins TRBV10-3 to TRBJ1-1; the D gene is possibly TRBD1 (6 bases). CDR1 is ENHRY and CDR2 is SYGVKD in the germline V gene. The V and J ends lost 11 bases and 1 base respectively, with 14 bases between them. The CDR3 has 13 amino acids. CDR3 residues: CASQGPPNTEAFF. The DNA for the CDR3 is TGTGCCTCACAGGGTCCCCCGAACACTGAAGCTTTCTTT.

The chain employs TRBV3-1 (or the pseudogene TRBV3-2) and TRBJ2-7; D is ambiguous. CDR3 size: 12 residues. V shed 3 bases and J shed 3 bases, with 6 bases lying between them. The V gene's germline CDR1 is LGHDT and CDR2 YNNKEL (reference sequence). Here the CDR3 reads CASSQTYYEQYF. The CDR3 DNA sequence: TGTGCCAGCAGCCAGACATACTACGAGCAGTACTTC.

The V gene is TRBV7-3, the J gene TRBJ2-1, with 11 bases identical to TRBD2. Germline CDR1 and CDR2: SGHTA and FQGTGA. The CDR3 runs 15 residues. The V segment lost 7 bases and the J segment 6 bases; nucleotides outside the gene matches: 8. The CDR3 region is CASTNGLAGSNEQFF. The CDR3 region has the DNA TGTGCCAGCACCAATGGACTAGCGGGCTCCAATGAGCAGTTCTTC.

CDR3 coding DNA: TGTGCCTGGAGTGGTCGGGGGGGCACTGAAGCTTTCTTT. Amino acid sequence: CAWSGRGGTEAFF. The rearrangement joins TRBV30 to TRBJ1-1, with D perhaps matching TRBD1 (5 bases). The CDR3 has 13 residues. Germline V CDR1 and CDR2: GTSNPN, SVGIG (reference sequence). The V and J ends lost 1 base and 4 bases respectively, with 10 bases between them.

This clone was seen a handful of times. Here the CDR3 DNA reads TGTGCCAGCAGCGAGACTAGCGGGGGGGCAGATACGCAGTATTTT. It specifies CASSETSGGADTQYF. The chain links TRBV6-5 to TRBJ2-3; 14 nucleotides line up with TRBD2. This CDR3 region has 15 residues. The V gene's germline CDR1 is MNHEY and CDR2 SVGAGI. V dropped 6 bases and J dropped 4; count of bases not matched to a gene: 3.

The chain links TRBV7-3 to TRBJ2-2; 8 bases agree with TRBD2. Germline-derived CDR1 and CDR2 are SGHTA and FQGTGA. CDR3 length: 16 residues. J was trimmed by 2 bases and V by 4 bases; bases with no gene match: 6. Here the CDR3 DNA reads TGTGCCAGCAGCTCTACCGGGGGGGCTAACACCGGGGAGCTGTTTTTT. As protein: CASSSTGGANTGELFF.

The J gene is TRBJ1-1, the V gene TRBV5-1; D is ambiguous. Between the trimmed V and J ends, which lost 2 bases and 1 base, there was a span of 12 bases. This CDR3 comprises 15 residues. CDR1 is SGHRS, CDR2 YFSETQ, per germline. CDR3 region: CASSLKGEENTEAFF. CDR3 sequence (DNA): TGCGCCAGCAGCTTAAAGGGAGAGGAGAACACTGAAGCTTTCTTT. Full variable domain (remainder filled in from reference TRBV5-1 and TRBJ1-1): KAGVTQTPRYLIKTRGQQVTLSCSPISGHRSVSWYQQTPGQGLQFLFEYFSETQRNKGNFPGRFSGRQFSNSRSEMNVSTLELGDSALYLCASSLKGEENTEAFFGQGTRLTVV.

The DNA of the CDR3 is TGTGCCAGTAGGCCTACAGCGAACACTGAAGCTTTCTTT. Residues: CASRPTANTEAFF. The chain combines TRBV19 with TRBJ1-1; D not certain. Trimming removed 6 bases from V and 1 base from J, with 9 bases in between. The length of the CDR3 is 13 residues. In germline, CDR1 is LNHDA, CDR2 SQIVND (reference sequence).

The chain recombines TRBV5-1 with TRBJ2-7, with 8 bases matching TRBD1. The germline V gene encodes CDR1 SGHRS and CDR2 YFSETQ. This CDR3 contains 14 residues. J lost 2 bases, V lost 3 bases, and 4 bases had no gene match. CDR3 residues: CASSWGTGTYEQYF. CDR3 coding DNA: TGCGCCAGCAGCTGGGGGACAGGAACCTACGAGCAGTACTTC.

V usage is TRBV7-6 and J usage is TRBJ1-1; 9 bases are shared with TRBD1. The CDR3 totals 14 residues. In germline, CDR1 is SGHVS, CDR2 FNYEAQ. The V gene end was trimmed by 3 bases and the J gene end by 6 bases; junction bases not matched to a gene: 5. CDR3 sequence reads: CASSFSGTGSEAFF. The CDR3 DNA sequence: TGTGCCAGCAGCTTCTCCGGGACAGGGTCTGAAGCTTTCTTT.

The V gene is TRBV7-2, the J gene TRBJ1-2, with 8 positions matching TRBD1. Per germline, CDR1 SGHTA and CDR2 FQGNSA. V was clipped by 5 bases and J by 8 bases; unmatched bases: 7. CDR3 length: 13 residues. CDR3 region: CASSPGQGSGYTF. CDR3 nucleotide sequence: TGTGCCAGCAGCCCCGGACAGGGTTCGGGCTACACCTTC.

The rearrangement uses TRBV5-4 and TRBJ1-6; TRBD1 aligns across 9 bases. CDR3 size: 15 residues. V shed 4 bases, J shed 10 bases, and the junction held 9 bases outside the gene matches. Germline CDR1 is SGHNT and CDR2 is YYREEE (reference sequence). CDR3 coding DNA: TGTGCCAGCAGCCCTACCGGGACAGGGACCTCACCCCTCCACTTT. It translates to CASSPTGTGTSPLHF.

The CDR3 protein is CASSLATGSHEKLFF. Written as DNA, the CDR3 is TGTGCCAGCAGCTTAGCGACAGGGTCCCATGAAAAACTGTTTTTT. V gene TRBV7-6 combines with J gene TRBJ1-4; 7 bases align to TRBD1. The junction had 4 bases not matched to a gene; V was cut back by 0 bases and J by 6 bases. The germline gives CDR1 SGHVS, CDR2 FNYEAQ. The CDR3 totals 15 residues.

The gene calls are TRBV11-3 and TRBJ2-1, with 8 bases aligning to TRBD2. The germline gives CDR1 SGHNT, CDR2 YENEEA. The CDR3 loop spans 15 amino acids. J was trimmed by 6 bases and V by 6 bases; bases with no gene match: 10. The CDR3 region is CASSSDGGALNEQFF. DNA for the CDR3: TGTGCCAGCAGTTCCGACGGGGGGGCCCTCAATGAGCAGTTCTTC. The full variable domain, in which reference TRBV11-3 and TRBJ2-1 provide the parts outside the CDR3, is EAGVVQSPRYKIIEKKQPVAFWCNPISGHNTLYWYLQNLGQGPELLIRYENEEAVDDSQLPKDRFSAERLKGVDSTLKIQPAELGDSAVYLCASSSDGGALNEQFFGPGTRLTVL.

The V gene is TRBV4-3, the J gene TRBJ2-2; 7 nucleotides line up with TRBD2. This CDR3 is built from 13 residues. The junction had 1 base not matched to a gene; V was cut back by 3 bases and J by 6 bases. CDR1 and CDR2 from the germline V gene are LGHNA and YSLEER. The CDR3: CASSHTSAGELFF. For the CDR3, the DNA is TGCGCCAGCAGCCACACTAGCGCCGGGGAGCTGTTTTTT.

This clone showed up just a few times. V gene TRBV2 combines with J gene TRBJ1-2; no firm D call. CDR1 and CDR2 (germline): SNHLY, FYNNEI. The CDR3 spans 11 residues. Deletions cut 4 bases from V and 3 bases from J, with 3 bases between. In DNA form, the CDR3 reads TGTGCCAGCAGTGTAGACTATGGCTACACCTTC. It encodes CASSVDYGYTF.

This clone has only one observation. This sequence joins TRBV5-6 and TRBJ1-5; no firm D call. V lost 0 bases and J lost 5, with 9 bases in between. The germline V gene encodes CDR1 SGHDT and CDR2 YYEEEE. The CDR3 covers 14 residues. The CDR3 coding sequence is TGTGCCAGCAGCTTGGGCGGGCGCTATCAGCCCCAGCATTTT. It specifies CASSLGGRYQPQHF. Drawing the rest from reference TRBV5-6 and TRBJ1-5, the complete variable domain is DAGVTQSPTHLIKTRGQQVTLRCSPKSGHDTVSWYQQALGQGPQFIFQYYEEEERQRGNFPDRFSGHQFPNYSSELNVNALLLGDSALYLCASSLGGRYQPQHFGDGTRLSIL.

The CDR3, as DNA: TGCGCCAGCAGCCAAGATTCAGGTGAAGGTAATTCACCCCTCCACTTT. As protein: CASSQDSGEGNSPLHF. The J gene is TRBJ1-6, the V gene TRBV4-3; D uncertain. V was clipped by 0 bases and J by 6 bases, with 12 bases between them. CDR3 length: 16 amino acids. CDR1 and CDR2 from the germline V gene are LGHNA and YSLEER.

This chain joins TRBV12-5 and TRBJ2-3, with TRBD1 as a possible D gene (5 bases). Trimming removed 5 bases from V and 4 bases from J, with 13 bases in between. Germline V gene sequence: CDR1 LGHNT, CDR2 FRNRAP. The CDR3 spans 14 residues. The CDR3 loop reads CASGQGRRADTQYF. The CDR3 coding sequence is TGTGCTAGTGGTCAGGGTAGGCGCGCAGATACGCAGTATTTT.